The sequence of this T cell receptor beta chain was determined in a study of brain T cells in children with intractable seizures. Assay used: immunoSEQ multiplex PCR; TCRdb lists only in-frame clones, some missing. Among about 340,000 clones listed, over 85% were seen once. Stated time point: blood from clinic visit 5 months post-surgery; TSC patient then seizure free. This CDR3 has 12 residues. Germline CDR1 is KGHSH and CDR2 is LQKENI. The V gene lost 3 bases and the J gene lost 3 bases, with 4 bases spanning the gap. This sequence originates from a boy under two years old with tuberous sclerosis and intractable seizures. The sequences come from peripheral blood, collected roughly 5 months after surgery. The rearrangement joins TRBV18 to TRBJ2-3; D unclear. The CDR3 nucleotides read TGTGCCAGCTCACCGGGAACAGATACGCAGTATTTT. Protein sequence: CASSPGTDTQYF.